This passage covers 27 T cell receptor beta chains from one sample sequenced in a study of blood T cell repertoires in COVID-19. Generated by immunoSEQ multiplex PCR, the TCRdb table keeps only in-frame clones and is missing some. Among about 210,000 clones listed, 92% were seen once. The specimen was peripheral blood. The receptors stem from a man between 25 and 39 years old with acute or convalescent COVID-19.

The chain carries TRBV6-1 and TRBJ1-6, with 7 bases fitting TRBD1. CDR3 length: 17 residues. The trim removed 4 bases at V and 10 bases at J, leaving 16 bases unmatched. CDR1 and CDR2 from the germline V gene are MNHNS and SASEGT. DNA of the CDR3: TGTGCCAGCAGTGCACTCTTGACAGGGTTGAGTGAATCACCCCTCCACTTT. Amino acids: CASSALLTGLSESPLHF.

The gene calls are TRBV30 and TRBJ2-6; D is perhaps TRBD2 (5 bases). In germline, CDR1 is GTSNPN, CDR2 SVGIG (reference sequence). CDR3 length equals 17 residues. Trimming took 4 bases from V and 0 from J, leaving 16 bases between them. The CDR3 nucleotides are TGTGCCTGGAACCATCGAGCGGTTATCTCTGGGGCCAACGTCCTGACTTTC. It codes for CAWNHRAVISGANVLTF.

The chain has TRBV19 and TRBJ1-1; D is unclear. The length of the CDR3 is 13 residues. V lost 5 bases and J 1 base, leaving 8 bases between the germline ends. The germline V gene encodes CDR1 LNHDA and CDR2 SQIVND (reference sequence). The DNA of the CDR3 is TGTGCCAGTAGTCCCGAGGGGAACACTGAAGCTTTCTTT. Its protein product is CASSPEGNTEAFF.

This sequence joins TRBV19 and TRBJ2-6, with TRBD1 as a possible D gene (5 bases). With 5 bases removed from V and 2 bases from J, the gap between germline ends came to 16 bases. The length of the CDR3 is 17 residues. Germline V CDR1 and CDR2: LNHDA, SQIVND (reference sequence). CDR3 amino acids: CASSPFGHKTGANVLTF. In nucleotides, the CDR3 is TGTGCCAGTAGTCCCTTCGGACACAAGACTGGGGCCAACGTCCTGACTTTC.

V is TRBV2 and J is TRBJ2-6; maybe TRBD1 (6 bases). Trimming took 9 bases from V and 0 from J, leaving 9 bases between them. The length of the CDR3 is 14 residues. Germline CDR1 is SNHLY and CDR2 is FYNNEI. The CDR3 DNA reads TGTGCCAGAGGACAGTTCTCTGGGGCCAACGTCCTGACTTTC. The encoded protein is CARGQFSGANVLTF.

The CDR3 sequence is CASSFLSYEQYF. CDR3 in DNA: TGCGCCAGCAGCTTTCTCTCCTACGAGCAGTACTTC. This chain links TRBV5-1 with TRBJ2-7; D unresolved. The V and J ends lost 2 bases and 0 bases respectively, with 3 bases between them. The CDR3 spans 12 residues. Germline values: CDR1 SGHRS, CDR2 YFSETQ.

The chain links TRBV25-1 to TRBJ2-2; 7 bases map to TRBD2. Germline lookup yields CDR1 MGHDK and CDR2 SYGVNS. With V trimmed by 4 bases and J by 6 bases, 8 bases remained unmatched. CDR3 length: 15 amino acids. CDR3 bases: TGTGCCAGCAGTGTGGGGGGGGTTTTTCCCGGGGAGCTGTTTTTT. It translates to CASSVGGVFPGELFF. The complete variable domain, with remaining parts taken from reference TRBV25-1 and TRBJ2-2, reads EADIYQTPRYLVIGTGKKITLECSQTMGHDKMYWYQQDPGMELHLIHYSYGVNSTEKGDLSSESTVSRIRTEHFPLTLESARPSHTSQYLCASSVGGVFPGELFFGEGSRLTVL.

The chain is built from TRBV6-5 and TRBJ1-3, with D possibly being TRBD1 (5 bases). CDR1 and CDR2 from the germline V gene are MNHEY and SVGAGI. Trimming removed 6 bases at V and 4 bases at J, with 13 bases between. CDR3 length: 14 amino acids. CDR3 sequence (DNA): TGTGCCAGCAGCGCCCAACAGGCGGGAAACACCATATATTTT. Amino acids: CASSAQQAGNTIYF.

This clone was found once. CDR3 protein: CATSDSMDRDYGYTF. The CDR3 bases are TGTGCCACCAGTGACTCTATGGACAGGGACTATGGCTACACCTTC. This rearrangement joins TRBV24-1 to TRBJ1-2; 8 nucleotides align to TRBD1. Germline V gene lookup returns CDR1 KGHDR and CDR2 SFDVKD. J lost 3 bases, V lost 4 bases, and 6 bases had no gene match. This CDR3 has 15 residues.

This rearrangement joins TRBV30 to TRBJ2-7, with a tentative D call TRBD1 (6 bases). V was trimmed by 0 bases and J by 2 bases, leaving 14 bases between them. CDR3 length: 15 amino acids. The germline gives CDR1 GTSNPN, CDR2 SVGIG (reference sequence). CDR3 sequence: CAWSVRGRQAYEQYF. As DNA, the CDR3 is TGTGCCTGGAGTGTACGAGGGAGACAGGCCTACGAGCAGTACTTC.

V usage is TRBV18 and J usage is TRBJ2-1; TRBD1 matches at 7 bases. The V gene end was trimmed by 2 bases and the J gene end by 4 bases; junction bases not matched to a gene: 8. The CDR3 has 16 amino acids. The germline V gene encodes CDR1 KGHSH and CDR2 LQKENI. CDR3 loop: CASSPSQGPRYNEQFF. DNA for the CDR3: TGTGCCAGCTCACCATCACAGGGGCCCAGGTACAATGAGCAGTTCTTC.

This chain links TRBV2 with TRBJ1-2, with D uncertain. Trimming cost V 2 bases and J 4 bases, with 11 bases left between them. The germline CDR1 and CDR2 sequences are SNHLY and FYNNEI. This CDR3 contains 14 residues. The chain's CDR3 is CASSESQAVYGYTF. In DNA, the CDR3 is TGTGCCAGCAGTGAAAGTCAGGCAGTCTATGGCTACACCTTC.

This rearrangement joins TRBV30 to TRBJ1-5; D is ambiguous. Trimming removed 4 bases at V and 0 bases at J, with 13 bases between. The CDR3 consists of 15 residues. Germline V gene lookup returns CDR1 GTSNPN and CDR2 SVGIG (reference sequence). CDR3 sequence reads: CAWTHGSSSNQPQHF. CDR3 DNA: TGTGCCTGGACCCACGGGTCATCTAGCAATCAGCCCCAGCATTTT.

V is TRBV30 and J is TRBJ2-5; D gene uncertain. Germline loops: CDR1 GTSNPN, CDR2 SVGIG (reference sequence). The CDR3 has 14 residues. The germline V and J ends were trimmed by 4 bases and 2 bases, with 14 bases remaining between them. The CDR3, as DNA: TGTGCCTGGAACCCAGTTAGCCCGCAAGAGACCCAGTACTTC. This translates into CAWNPVSPQETQYF.

The rearrangement uses TRBV5-8 and TRBJ1-2; maybe TRBD1 (6 bases). Germline-derived CDR1 and CDR2 are SGHTS and YDEGEE. The CDR3 extends over 14 amino acids. V shed 4 bases and J shed 4 bases, with 14 bases lying between them. DNA of the CDR3: TGTGCCAGCAGCACACATGGGGACATCTATGGCTACACCTTC. Translating it yields CASSTHGDIYGYTF.

This chain links TRBV20-1 with TRBJ2-2; 10 bases align to TRBD2. Trimming removed 3 bases from V and 4 bases from J; junction bases left unmatched: 5. The germline CDR1 and CDR2 sequences are DFQATT and SNEGSKA (reference sequence). The CDR3 sequence is 15 residues long. CDR3: CSASVSGRRTGELFF. DNA of the CDR3: TGCAGTGCTAGTGTTAGCGGGAGGCGCACCGGGGAGCTGTTTTTT.

The J gene is TRBJ1-6, the V gene TRBV30, with 7 nucleotides matching TRBD1. The CDR3 runs to 14 residues. Germline values: CDR1 GTSNPN, CDR2 SVGIG (reference sequence). The V segment lost 3 bases and the J segment 8 bases; nucleotides outside the gene matches: 7. For the CDR3, the DNA is TGTGCCTGGAGGGCAGGGGGAAATTATTCACCCCTCCACTTT. This encodes CAWRAGGNYSPLHF.

The J gene is TRBJ1-6, the V gene TRBV4-1; D unclear. The CDR3 spans 15 residues. V was cut by 1 base and J by 0 bases, with 4 bases left in between. Germline V gene lookup returns CDR1 MGHRA and CDR2 YSYEKL. CDR3 protein: CASSQGSSYNSPLHF. The CDR3 DNA reads as TGCGCCAGCAGCCAAGGGAGCTCCTATAATTCACCCCTCCACTTT.

The chain employs TRBV18 and TRBJ2-7, with 9 positions matching TRBD2. This CDR3 is built from 15 residues. Germline trimming cut 3 bases from V and 2 bases from J; bases unmatched to any gene: 5. From germline, CDR1 is KGHSH and CDR2 LQKENI. CDR3 coding DNA: TGTGCCAGCTCACCGGCGGGGGGGGGCCCCTACGAGCAGTACTTC. Protein product: CASSPAGGGPYEQYF.

The chain links TRBV2 to TRBJ2-3; perhaps TRBD2 as D (5 bases). Germline V gives CDR1 SNHLY, CDR2 FYNNEI. The CDR3 has 13 residues. V was trimmed by 5 bases and J by 11 bases, leaving 17 bases between them. This chain's CDR3 is CASSQGLSSGQYF. CDR3 in DNA: TGTGCCAGCAGTCAAGGACTGTCCTCTGGGCAGTATTTT.

The CDR3 region has the DNA TGTGCCGGGGGGTTTGAGGCGTCCGGAAACACCATATATTTT. This encodes CAGGFEASGNTIYF. The chain employs TRBV2 and TRBJ1-3; D perhaps matches TRBD1 (5 bases). In germline, CDR1 is SNHLY, CDR2 FYNNEI. The CDR3 totals 14 residues. Trimming removed 11 bases at V and 4 bases at J, with 18 bases between.

The chain joins TRBV7-9 to TRBJ2-3; 9 bases fit TRBD1. Trimming removed 5 bases from V and 3 bases from J; junction bases left unmatched: 9. This CDR3 has 16 residues. Germline loops: CDR1 SEHNR, CDR2 FQNEAQ (reference sequence). This CDR3 reads CASSPGTGLGTDTQYF. The CDR3 nucleotides read TGTGCCAGCAGCCCAGGGACAGGGCTGGGTACAGATACGCAGTATTTT.

This sequence joins TRBV6-5 and TRBJ1-3, with D perhaps TRBD1 (6 bases). V was pared by 5 bases and J by 3 bases, with 14 bases between. Germline V gene lookup returns CDR1 MNHEY and CDR2 SVGAGI. The CDR3 consists of 15 residues. As DNA, the CDR3 is TGTGCCAGCAGTCCTACAGGGTATGGTGGAAACACCATATATTTT. This codes for CASSPTGYGGNTIYF.

V usage is TRBV7-3 and J usage is TRBJ2-7; the D gene is possibly TRBD1 (5 bases). Trimming shortened V by 6 bases and J by 4 bases, and 13 bases separated the two germline ends. The CDR3 loop spans 13 amino acids. The germline gives CDR1 SGHTA, CDR2 FQGTGA. CDR3 nucleotide sequence: TGTGCCAGCAGTGTTGGACAAGGGTACGAGCAGTACTTC. Its protein is CASSVGQGYEQYF.

The chain uses TRBV7-8 and TRBJ2-6; D is perhaps TRBD2 (5 bases). The V gene lost 2 bases and the J gene lost 4 bases, with 18 bases spanning the gap. The CDR3 sequence is 18 residues long. Germline V gene sequence: CDR1 SGHVS, CDR2 FQNEAQ. CDR3 DNA sequence: TGTGCCAGCAGCTTAAAACTCGGGAAGAGAGACGGGGCCAACGTCCTGACTTTC. This translates into CASSLKLGKRDGANVLTF.

This chain links TRBV7-9 with TRBJ1-5; 10 bases fit TRBD1. Per germline, CDR1 SEHNR and CDR2 FQNEAQ (reference sequence). The CDR3 length is 16 residues. The V gene end was trimmed by 4 bases and the J gene end by 6 bases; junction bases not matched to a gene: 9. The CDR3 DNA reads as TGTGCCAGCAGCTCCTGGGACAGGGGAGGGGGTCAGCCCCAGCATTTT. As protein: CASSSWDRGGGQPQHF.

CDR3 nucleotides: TGCGCCAGCAGCTCCGGGACAGGGGTCGGTACTGAAGCTTTCTTT. Translating gives CASSSGTGVGTEAFF. The rearrangement joins TRBV4-1 to TRBJ1-1, with 10 positions matching TRBD1. V shed 5 bases, J shed 5 bases, and the junction held 8 bases outside the gene matches. The CDR3 runs to 15 residues. In germline, CDR1 is MGHRA, CDR2 YSYEKL.